Sequencing of this TCR beta chain was carried out in a study of OX40 agonist ivuxolimab in advanced cancers. Study-wide context: Ivuxolimab, which targeted the costimulatory receptor OX40 (CD134), was an agonistic, fully human IgG2 monoclonal antibody. The dose-escalation cohort was 82.7% male with a mean age of about 65 years, ranging from about 23 to 85. Of the 50 to 55 dose-escalation patients, hepatocellular carcinoma was present in about 20, melanoma in roughly 15, renal cell carcinoma in 9 and head and neck cancer in 9. Partial responses occurred in three dose-escalation patients, of whom one had hepatocellular carcinoma and two had cutaneous melanoma. Prior anti-PD-1, anti-PD-L1 or anti-CTLA-4 therapy was permitted, and 40% to 50% of dose-escalation patients had received checkpoint inhibitors. Intravenous ivuxolimab was administered to patients every 2 weeks at six dose levels: 0.01, 0.1, 0.3, 1.5, 3 and 10 mg/kg. The paper covers the monotherapy dose-escalation part of the phase I ivuxolimab trial, which included N ≈ 52 patients. The purpose of peripheral TCRbeta sequencing was to test whether ivuxolimab changed TCR sequence diversity and led to clonal T-cell expansion. What the authors observed across the whole study: The antigen specificity of the clonally expanded peripheral T cells was not determined. At doses from 0.1 to 3.0 mg/kg, clonal expansion was seen in both CD4+ and CD8+ blood T cells between baseline and week 6. After ivuxolimab, more expanded clones were found on average in CD8+ T cells than in CD4+ T cells. Low levels of normalized T-cell clonal expansion were also seen in some nonresponding patients. In the 0.1-3.0 mg/kg groups, partial responders had among the lowest normalized peripheral clonal expansion, particularly in CD8+ T cells.

For sequencing of the TCRbeta CDR3 region, genomic DNA was extracted from the sorted cells. TCRbeta CDR3 regions were sequenced using the immunoSEQ Assay. TCRdb took over this immuneACCESS table, retaining in-frame rearrangements with V and J assigned. Such tables are incomplete; in checked studies, under half of the missing clones stem from an unresolved V gene, and the remainder is unexplained. The sample table holds about 50,000 clones, of which 80% were seen once. The top ten clones comprise around 4% of the sample. This clone was recorded a few times. Its recognized antigen is unknown. No base qualities exist here, and no much larger clone lies one base off it. Patients with autoimmune disease history or receiving systemic immunosuppression were excluded from the trial. Peripheral blood for TCR sequencing was collected from all dose cohorts at baseline, on cycle 4 day 1, and on cycle 7 day 1. Samples came from an open-label, multicenter, first-in-human phase I dose-escalation trial of ivuxolimab. The trial enrolled adults with locally advanced or metastatic head and neck squamous cell, hepatocellular, melanoma or renal cell carcinoma. Before TCR sequencing, CD4+ T cells and CD8+ T cells from peripheral blood were sorted into separate populations.

Reading the germline V gene gives CDR1 SGHDN and CDR2 FVKESK. The CDR3, cysteine through phenylalanine, is 12 amino acids long. Only the CDR3 region is kept as DNA, spanning 36 bases read in frame from base 1. V is pared back by 1 base and J by 3 bases, with 4 bases lying between the germline termini. The V gene is TRBV14 and the J gene is TRBJ2-7; no D gene call is confident. This specimen consisted of CD4+ or CD8+ T cells sorted from blood, obtained in a trial of the OX40 agonist ivuxolimab. The TCR comes from an adult with an advanced solid tumor such as melanoma, head and neck, liver or kidney cancer. Here is the DNA: TGTGCCAGCAGCCAAGTTGGCTACGAGCAGTACTTC. It encodes CASSQVGYEQYF.